The subject of this entry is one TCR beta chain. The antigen remains unidentified. As to treatment: 19 received Ad26.COV2.S at low or high dose, single or two shots; roughly five received placebo; per-sample allocation not given. Day 63 after the first injection of vaccine or placebo was the sampling time. Participants' vaccine, an Ad26 vector, delivered Wuhan-strain SARS-CoV-2 spike. This CDR3 region has 13 residues. Germline lookup yields CDR1 GTSNPN and CDR2 SVGIG (reference sequence). The germline V and J ends were trimmed by 2 bases and 6 bases, with 11 bases remaining between them. This entry comes from a study of Ad26.COV2.S vaccination and SARS-CoV-2 variants. For the study at large: Ad26.COV2.S shots went into the muscle once or twice, 56 days apart. Study-wide results and limits: There was a possibility that the TCR breadth and depth analyses underestimated total T cell responses. People who got the vaccine or the placebo had similar non-spike TCR breadth.

Some clones are missing from TCRdb's copy, which holds only in-frame ones; the method was immunoSEQ multiplex PCR. The profile shows approximately 410,000 clones, approximately 92% of them singletons. The rearrangement uses TRBV30 and TRBJ1-5; D perhaps matches TRBD1 (6 bases). The receptor comes from a person aged 18-60 years who received the Ad26.COV2.S COVID-19 vaccine or a placebo. The source was peripheral blood, collected in a trial of Ad26.COV2.S vaccine versus placebo. The CDR3 protein is CAWSHRDIQPQHF. As DNA, the CDR3 is TGTGCCTGGAGTCACAGGGACATTCAGCCCCAGCATTTT.